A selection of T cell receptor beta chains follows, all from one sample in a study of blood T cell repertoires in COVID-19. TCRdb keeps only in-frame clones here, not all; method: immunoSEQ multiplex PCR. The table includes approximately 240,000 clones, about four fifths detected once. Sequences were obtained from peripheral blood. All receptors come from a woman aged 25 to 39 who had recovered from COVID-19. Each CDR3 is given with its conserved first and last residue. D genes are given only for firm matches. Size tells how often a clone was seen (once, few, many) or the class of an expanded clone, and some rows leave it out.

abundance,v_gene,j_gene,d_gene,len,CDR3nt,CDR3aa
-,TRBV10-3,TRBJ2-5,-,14,TGTGCCATCAGTGAGTTTGGACTGCAAGAGACCCAGTACTTC,CAISEFGLQETQYF
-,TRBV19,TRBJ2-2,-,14,TGTGCCAGTAGTATAGGAGCAGGGACCGGGGAGCTGTTTTTT,CASSIGAGTGELFF
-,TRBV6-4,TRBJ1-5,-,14,TGTGCCAGCACCCCGCCCTTGTGGAGTCAGCCCCAGCATTTT,CASTPPLWSQPQHF
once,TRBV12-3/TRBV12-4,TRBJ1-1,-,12,TGTGCCAGCAGTTTATCAGGGATTGAAGCTTTCTTT,CASSLSGIEAFF
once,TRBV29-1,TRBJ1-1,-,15,TGCAGCGTTGAATACACAGGGCCTAATTACATTGAAGCTTTCTTT,CSVEYTGPNYIEAFF
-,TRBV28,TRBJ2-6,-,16,TGTGCCAGCACCCCGACAGGCTTCTCTGGGGCCAACGTCCTGACTTTC,CASTPTGFSGANVLTF
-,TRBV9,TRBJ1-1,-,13,TGTGCCAGCGGAGGGGTTTGGAACACTGAAGCTTTCTTT,CASGGVWNTEAFF
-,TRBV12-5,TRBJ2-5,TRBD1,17,TGTGCTAGTGGAAAGAGAAAGGGACAGGCTTACCAAGAGACCCAGTACTTC,CASGKRKGQAYQETQYF
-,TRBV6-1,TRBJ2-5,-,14,TGTGCCAGCAGTGAATCCGGGATGTCGGAGACCCAGTACTTC,CASSESGMSETQYF
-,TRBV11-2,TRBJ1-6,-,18,TGTGCCAGCAGCTCATATCAGAGGCAGGGGCGAGGTAATTCACCCCTCCACTTT,CASSSYQRQGRGNSPLHF
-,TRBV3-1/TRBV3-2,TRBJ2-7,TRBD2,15,TGTGCCAGCAGCCTCGGACTAGCGGCCACCTACGAGCAGTACTTC,CASSLGLAATYEQYF
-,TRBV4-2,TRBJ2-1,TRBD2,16,TGTGCCAGCAGCCAAGAGGCTAGCGGCACGTACAATGAGCAGTTCTTC,CASSQEASGTYNEQFF
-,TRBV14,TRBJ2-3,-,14,TGTGCCAGCAGCACCACAGTTGGGTCAGATACGCAGTATTTT,CASSTTVGSDTQYF
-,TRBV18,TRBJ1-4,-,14,TGTGCCAGCTCACCACGGAGGGATAATGAAAAACTGTTTTTT,CASSPRRDNEKLFF
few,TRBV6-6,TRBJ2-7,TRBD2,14,TGTGCCAGCAGTTACTCCGCGGGAGGCTACGAGCAGTACTTC,CASSYSAGGYEQYF
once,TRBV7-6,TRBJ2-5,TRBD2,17,TGTGCCAGCAGCTTAGTTTTGGCACTAGCGGTCCAAGAGACCCAGTACTTC,CASSLVLALAVQETQYF
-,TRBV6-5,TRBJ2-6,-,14,TGTGCCAGCGGAGGGCCCTCTGGGGCCAACGTCCTGACTTTC,CASGGPSGANVLTF
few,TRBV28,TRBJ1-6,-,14,TGTGCCAGCAGTTTATCAGGGGATAATTCACCCCTCCACTTT,CASSLSGDNSPLHF
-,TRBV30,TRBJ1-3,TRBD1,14,TGTGCCTGGAGTGGACAGGGGGCTGGAAACACCATATATTTT,CAWSGQGAGNTIYF
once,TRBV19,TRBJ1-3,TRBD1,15,TGTGCCAGTAGTATGGGCCGGGACAGCCGGGCCACCATATATTTT,CASSMGRDSRATIYF
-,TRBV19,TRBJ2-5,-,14,TGTGCCAGTAGCGCGTCAGGGGATGGAGAGACCCAGTACTTC,CASSASGDGETQYF
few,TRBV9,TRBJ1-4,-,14,TGTGCCAGCAGCGTTGGGGGGGTACAAGAAAAACTGTTTTTT,CASSVGGVQEKLFF
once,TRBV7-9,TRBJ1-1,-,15,TGTGCCAGCAGCCCACATACAGGCGTGAACACTGAAGCTTTCTTT,CASSPHTGVNTEAFF
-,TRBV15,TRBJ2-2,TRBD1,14,TGTGCCACCAGCCGACAGGGCCCGTCCGGGGAGCTGTTTTTT,CATSRQGPSGELFF
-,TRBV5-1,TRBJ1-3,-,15,TGCGCCAGCAGCTGGGCAGGGGATTCTGGAAACACCATATATTTT,CASSWAGDSGNTIYF
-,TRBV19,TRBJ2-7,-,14,TGTGCCAGTAGTATAGCGGGGAAACCTTACGAGCAGTACTTC,CASSIAGKPYEQYF
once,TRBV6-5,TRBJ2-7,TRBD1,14,TGTGCCAGCAGCCCGGGACAGCGGCACTACGAGCAGTACTTC,CASSPGQRHYEQYF
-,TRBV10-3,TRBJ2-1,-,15,TGTGCCATCAGTGAGGCGGGAAAGGGGAGGAGTGAGCAGTTCTTC,CAISEAGKGRSEQFF
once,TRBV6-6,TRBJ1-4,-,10,TGTGCCAGCCTTAATGAAAAACTGTTTTTT,CASLNEKLFF
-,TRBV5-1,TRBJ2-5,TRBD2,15,TGCGCCAGCAGCTTTGGCGGGAGTGGGGGAGAGACCCAGTACTTC,CASSFGGSGGETQYF
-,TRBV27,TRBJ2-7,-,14,TGTGCCAGCAGCCTCTCCAAGGGGCATTACGAGCAGTACTTC,CASSLSKGHYEQYF
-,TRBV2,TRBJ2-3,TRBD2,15,TGTGCCAGCAGTAGGCTAGCGGTGAGCACAGATACGCAGTATTTT,CASSRLAVSTDTQYF
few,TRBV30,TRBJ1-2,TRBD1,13,TGTGCCTGGACTTTCGGACAGGGCTCAAGATACACCTTC,CAWTFGQGSRYTF
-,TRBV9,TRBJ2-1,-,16,TGTGCCAGCAGCGCAGGGGGGAGGCACTCCTACAATGAGCAGTTCTTC,CASSAGGRHSYNEQFF
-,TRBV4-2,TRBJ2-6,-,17,TGTGCCAGCAGCCAAGATGACGGGGGCTCTGGGGCCAACGTCCTGACTTTC,CASSQDDGGSGANVLTF
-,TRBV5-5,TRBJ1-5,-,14,TGTGCCAGCAGCTCGACAGGTTCTAATCAGCCCCAGCATTTT,CASSSTGSNQPQHF
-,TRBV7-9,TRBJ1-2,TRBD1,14,TGTGCCAGCAGCTTAGTGGGACAGAACTATGGCTACACCTTC,CASSLVGQNYGYTF
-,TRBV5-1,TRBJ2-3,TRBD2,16,TGCGCCAGCAGCTTGTCAACTAGCGGCATCGGAGATACGCAGTATTTT,CASSLSTSGIGDTQYF
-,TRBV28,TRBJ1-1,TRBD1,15,TGTGCCAGCACCAAAGGACAGGGGGCGCGTACTGAAGCTTTCTTT,CASTKGQGARTEAFF
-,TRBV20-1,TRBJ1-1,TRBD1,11,TGCAGTGCGGGACAGTACACTGAAGCTTTCTTT,CSAGQYTEAFF
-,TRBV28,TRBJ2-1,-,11,TGTGCCAGCAGTCGTTACAATGAGCAGTTCTTC,CASSRYNEQFF
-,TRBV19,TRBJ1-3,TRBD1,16,TGTGCCAGTAGTACCGGACAGGAATACTCTGGAAACACCATATATTTT,CASSTGQEYSGNTIYF
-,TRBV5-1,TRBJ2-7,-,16,TGCGCCAGCAGCCTTTGGTCTCAGACTGTAACCTACGAGCAGTACTTC,CASSLWSQTVTYEQYF
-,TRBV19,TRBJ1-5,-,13,TGTGCCAGTAGTACGGCGGGCAATCAGCCCCAGCATTTT,CASSTAGNQPQHF
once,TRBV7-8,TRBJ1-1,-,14,TGTGCCAGCAGCCCCCTAACCTTTAACACTGAAGCTTTCTTT,CASSPLTFNTEAFF
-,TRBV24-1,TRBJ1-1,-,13,TGTGCCACCAGTGATTCAAGGGACTCTGAAGCTTTCTTT,CATSDSRDSEAFF
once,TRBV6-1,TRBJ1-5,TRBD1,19,TGTGCCAGCAGTGAAGCGGATCCCTGGGGACAGGGAAGCAATCAGCCCCAGCATTTT,CASSEADPWGQGSNQPQHF
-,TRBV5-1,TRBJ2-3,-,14,TGCGCCAGCAGCTTGATCCGGGACACAGATACGCAGTATTTT,CASSLIRDTDTQYF
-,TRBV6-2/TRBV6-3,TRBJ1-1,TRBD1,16,TGTGCCAGCAGTTGGGACAGGGCTCCAATGAACACTGAAGCTTTCTTT,CASSWDRAPMNTEAFF
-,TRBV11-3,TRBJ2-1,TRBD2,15,TGTGCCAGCACCATTGAAGAGGGAGGGCCATTTGAGCAGTTCTTC,CASTIEEGGPFEQFF
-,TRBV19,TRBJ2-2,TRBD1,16,TGTGCCAGTAGTAAGGACGGGACAGGGTACACCGGGGAGCTGTTTTTT,CASSKDGTGYTGELFF
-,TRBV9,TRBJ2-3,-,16,TGTGCCAGCAGCGGTACGGGCGGGACTAGCACAGATACGCAGTATTTT,CASSGTGGTSTDTQYF
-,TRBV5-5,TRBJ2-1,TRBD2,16,TGTGCCAGCAGCTTGTCCCTAGCGGGAGGCGGGAATGAGCAGTTCTTC,CASSLSLAGGGNEQFF
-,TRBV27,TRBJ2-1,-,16,TGTGCCAGCAGTAAAGGGAGGCAGAGCTCCTACAATGAGCAGTTCTTC,CASSKGRQSSYNEQFF
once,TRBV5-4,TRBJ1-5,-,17,TGTGCCAGCAGCTTGGGTCCAACCCTGGGGCCTGATCAGCCCCAGCATTTT,CASSLGPTLGPDQPQHF
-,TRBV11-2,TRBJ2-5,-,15,TGTGCCAGCAGCTTACGTTCCGGGATCCAAGAGACCCAGTACTTC,CASSLRSGIQETQYF
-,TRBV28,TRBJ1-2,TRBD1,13,TGTGCCAGCAGTTTGAACAGGGGCTATGGCTACACCTTC,CASSLNRGYGYTF
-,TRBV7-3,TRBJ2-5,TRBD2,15,TGTGCCAGCAGCTTAAATAGCGGGAATGAAGAGACCCAGTACTTC,CASSLNSGNEETQYF
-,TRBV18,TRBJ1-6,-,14,TGTGCCAGCTCACCATCGGGGGGCGATTCACCCCTCCACTTT,CASSPSGGDSPLHF